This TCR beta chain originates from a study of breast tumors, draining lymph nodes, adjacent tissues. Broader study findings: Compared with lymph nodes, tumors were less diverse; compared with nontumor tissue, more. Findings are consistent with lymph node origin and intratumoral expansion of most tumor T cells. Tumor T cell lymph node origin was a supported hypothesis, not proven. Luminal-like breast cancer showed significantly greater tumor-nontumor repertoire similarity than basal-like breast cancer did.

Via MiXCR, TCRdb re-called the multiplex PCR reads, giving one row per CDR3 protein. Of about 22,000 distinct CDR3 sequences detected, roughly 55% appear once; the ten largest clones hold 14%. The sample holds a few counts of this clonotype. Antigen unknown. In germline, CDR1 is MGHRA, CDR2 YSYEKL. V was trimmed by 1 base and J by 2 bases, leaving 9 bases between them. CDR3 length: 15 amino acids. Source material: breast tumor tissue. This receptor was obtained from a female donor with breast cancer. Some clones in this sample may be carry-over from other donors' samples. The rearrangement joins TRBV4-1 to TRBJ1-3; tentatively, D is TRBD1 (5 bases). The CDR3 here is CASSQGGGAGNTIYF. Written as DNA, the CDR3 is TGCGCCAGCAGCCAAGGGGGAGGGGCTGGAAACACCATATATTTT.